This TCR beta chain was identified during a study of CD8 T cells in Susac syndrome (dated by TCRdb to 2018 to 2020). For the study in its entirety: Whether CD8+ T cell activation and differentiation in Susac syndrome was antigen driven was tested using repertoire sequencing. Clonality of the CD8+ T cell repertoire was compared between around 13 healthy donors, approximately 14 Susac syndrome patients and around 16 multiple sclerosis patients.

Overall study outcomes, separate from this receptor: The TCR sequencing and HLA analysis was acknowledged to have included a relatively small number of individuals.

RNA was extracted with the RNeasy kit and about 0.45 to 1 ug was reverse transcribed using random hexamers. TCR beta CDR3 regions were amplified with the immunoSEQ multiplex PCR assay covering 54 Vbeta and 13 Jbeta segments. PCR amplification bias was corrected by using a synthetic template baseline for primer optimization and computational correction. In the original analysis: Reads were annotated to V, D and J genes according to IMGT and were analyzed with immunoSEQ Analyzer, with only productive sequences retained. Clonality was calculated as one minus the Shannon entropy normalized by log2 of the number of productive unique sequences. For each patient and control, public and private clones were evaluated among the 100 most prevalent clones. Susac-specific clones were defined as absent from healthy and MS cohorts, 850 to 1,300 published viral clones and other ImmuneACCESS disease sequences. TCRdb trimmed the raw reads at Q25, called clones with MiXCR and kept productive beta chains. Every CDR3 protein is listed once, alongside the most common genes and DNA of its rows. The V and J calls, along with clone size, are taken from TCRdb and not from the paper's own processing. The sample table holds 50,000 or so distinct CDR3 sequences, of which 93% were seen once. The top ten hold 0.4% to 0.65% of the sample.

Peripheral blood CD8+ and CD4+ T cells from healthy donors, Susac syndrome patients and multiple sclerosis patients were profiled using high-throughput TCR beta sequencing. The multiple sclerosis controls were treatment-naive patients whose relapsing-remitting disease, either stable or active, fulfilled the revised McDonald criteria. Bulk CD8+ and CD4+ T cells were purified magnetically by negative isolation, whereas CD8+ TEMRA cells were enriched by FACS. Blood was collected in EDTA tubes and processed within 24 hours, with PBMCs isolated through density gradient centrifugation. PBMCs destined for TCR sequencing were cryopreserved in liquid nitrogen and later thawed in a 37 °C water bath. Purity of sorted or isolated CD4+, CD8+ and CD8+ TEMRA cells was at least 90%. Unmatched junction bases come to 15, with V trimmed by 0 bases and J by 6 bases. Its CDR3 holds 17 amino acids, cysteine through phenylalanine. The sequence is cut down to CDR3 DNA, 51 bases in frame from base 1. In the germline V gene (reference sequence), CDR1 corresponds to DFQATT and CDR2 to SNEGSKA.

Comments on this clonotype: Its antigen specificity is not known. Base qualities are not recorded, but no much larger clone differs from it by a single base.

Here the chain combines TRBV20-1 and TRBJ2-7; 9 bases in between match TRBD1. Sample: CD8+ T cells from PBMCs. The TCR was taken from a human donor with multiple sclerosis. CDR3 reads: CSARDGFAGTGFGEQYF. At the DNA level, the sequence is TGCAGTGCTAGAGATGGATTTGCCGGGACAGGGTTCGGCGAGCAGTACTTC.